The source of this T cell receptor (beta chain) is a study of patients and donors after allogeneic stem cell transplantation. This clonotype was seen only once. TCRdb reprocessed the RT-PCR reads via MiXCR and lists one record per CDR3 protein. The sample includes 920,000 or so distinct CDR3 sequences, approximately 18% of them seen just once. The CDR3 has 14 residues. Germline CDR1 is SEHNR and CDR2 is FQNEAQ (reference sequence). J gave up 7 bases and V 3 bases, and 8 bases lay outside the gene matches. The receptor was isolated from a human donor who was either an allogeneic HSCT recipient or a stem cell or donor lymphocyte infusion donor (not recorded which). It is not recorded whose cells these are; they may come from a transplant donor. The source material was blood, either unsorted or a sorted T cell fraction (not recorded which). The V gene is TRBV7-9, the J gene TRBJ2-5, with 7 bases identical to TRBD2. CDR3 protein: CASSFPGERGTQYF. The CDR3 DNA sequence: TGTGCCAGCAGCTTTCCCGGGGAGCGGGGGACCCAGTACTTC.